Sequencing of this T cell receptor beta chain was carried out in a study of cytomegalovirus exposure and HLA in healthy donors. Germline CDR1 is SGHVS and CDR2 is FNYEAQ. The CDR3 consists of 21 residues. V lost 1 base and J lost 0; bases outside the gene matches: 16. Vbeta (60) and Jbeta (13) primers were used in the PCR. The repertoire was sequenced with immunoSEQ multiplex PCR; TCRdb's copy has only in-frame clones and lacks some. This table has about 230,000 clones, about 89% appearing once. Sequencing input: PBMCs. The chain is built from TRBV7-6 and TRBJ2-2; TRBD2 matches at 8 bases. The clonotype comes from a woman younger than 30 in good health and CMV-seronegative. In DNA, the CDR3 is TGTGCCAGCAGCTTAGGTGCAGGAAAGCTCCGGACTAGCTCGAACACCGGGGAGCTGTTTTTT. This translates into CASSLGAGKLRTSSNTGELFF.